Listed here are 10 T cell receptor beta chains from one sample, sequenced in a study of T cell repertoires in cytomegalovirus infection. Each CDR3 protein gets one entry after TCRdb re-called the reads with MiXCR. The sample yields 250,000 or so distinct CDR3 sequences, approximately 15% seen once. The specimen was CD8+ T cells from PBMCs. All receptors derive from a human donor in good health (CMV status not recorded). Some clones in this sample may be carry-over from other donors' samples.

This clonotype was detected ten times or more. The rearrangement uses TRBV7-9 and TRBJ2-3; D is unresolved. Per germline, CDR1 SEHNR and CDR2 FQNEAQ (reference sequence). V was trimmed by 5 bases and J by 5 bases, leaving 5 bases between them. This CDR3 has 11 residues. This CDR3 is CASSRGDTQYF. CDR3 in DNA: TGTGCCAGCAGCCGAGGAGATACGCAGTATTTT.

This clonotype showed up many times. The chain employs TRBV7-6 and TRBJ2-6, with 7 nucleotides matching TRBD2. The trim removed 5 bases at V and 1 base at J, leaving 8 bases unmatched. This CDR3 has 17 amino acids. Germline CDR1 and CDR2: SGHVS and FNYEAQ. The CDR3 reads CASSRRGGTSGANVLTF. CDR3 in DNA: TGTGCCAGCAGCCGGCGGGGAGGGACTTCTGGGGCCAACGTCCTGACTTTC.

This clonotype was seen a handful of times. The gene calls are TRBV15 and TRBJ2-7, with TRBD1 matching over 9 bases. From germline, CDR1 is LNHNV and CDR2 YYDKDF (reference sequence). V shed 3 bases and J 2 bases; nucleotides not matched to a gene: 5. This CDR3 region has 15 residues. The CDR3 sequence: CATSSQQGAAYEQYF. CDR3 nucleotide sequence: TGTGCCACCAGCAGCCAACAGGGGGCCGCCTACGAGCAGTACTTC.

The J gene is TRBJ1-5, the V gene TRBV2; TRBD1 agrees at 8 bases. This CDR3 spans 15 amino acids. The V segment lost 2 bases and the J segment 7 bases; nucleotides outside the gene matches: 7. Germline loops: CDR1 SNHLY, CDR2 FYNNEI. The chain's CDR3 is CASSEKDRVFQPQHF. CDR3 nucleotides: TGTGCCAGCAGTGAAAAGGACAGGGTATTCCAGCCCCAGCATTTT.

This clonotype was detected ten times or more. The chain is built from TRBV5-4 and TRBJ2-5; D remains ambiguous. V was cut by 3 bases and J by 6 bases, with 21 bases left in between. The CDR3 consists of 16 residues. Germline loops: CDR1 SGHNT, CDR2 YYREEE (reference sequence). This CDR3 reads CASSSRALGGEKTQYF. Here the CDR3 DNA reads TGTGCCAGCAGCTCCCGTGCCCTAGGTGGGGAAAAGACCCAGTACTTC.

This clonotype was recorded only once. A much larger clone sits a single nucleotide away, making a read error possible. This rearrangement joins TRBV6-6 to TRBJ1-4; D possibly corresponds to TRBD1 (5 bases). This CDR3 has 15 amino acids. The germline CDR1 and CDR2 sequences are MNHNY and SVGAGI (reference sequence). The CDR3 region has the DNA TGTGCCAGCAGTTACCTGACAGCTTATAATGAAAAACCGTTTTTT. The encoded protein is CASSYLTAYNEKPFF.

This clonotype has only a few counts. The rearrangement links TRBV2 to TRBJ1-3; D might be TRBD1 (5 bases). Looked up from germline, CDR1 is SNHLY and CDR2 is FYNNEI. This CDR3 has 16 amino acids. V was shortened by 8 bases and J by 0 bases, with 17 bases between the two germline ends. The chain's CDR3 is CASQIGGPASGNTIYF. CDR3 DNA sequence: TGTGCCAGCCAAATTGGGGGTCCGGCCTCTGGAAACACCATATATTTT.

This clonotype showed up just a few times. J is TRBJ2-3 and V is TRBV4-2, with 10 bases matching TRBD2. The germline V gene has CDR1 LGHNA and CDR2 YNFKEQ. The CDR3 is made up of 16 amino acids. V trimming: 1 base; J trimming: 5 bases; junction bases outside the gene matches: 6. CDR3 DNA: TGTGCCAGCAGCCAAGCTGGAGCGGGGGGGCAAGATACGCAGTATTTT. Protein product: CASSQAGAGGQDTQYF.

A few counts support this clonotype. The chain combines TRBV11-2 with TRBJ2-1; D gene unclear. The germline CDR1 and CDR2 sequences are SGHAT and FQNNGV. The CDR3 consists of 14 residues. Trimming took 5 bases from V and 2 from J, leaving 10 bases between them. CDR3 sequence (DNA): TGTGCCAGCAGCCATCGACGGGCCTACAATGAGCAGTTCTTC. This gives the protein CASSHRRAYNEQFF.

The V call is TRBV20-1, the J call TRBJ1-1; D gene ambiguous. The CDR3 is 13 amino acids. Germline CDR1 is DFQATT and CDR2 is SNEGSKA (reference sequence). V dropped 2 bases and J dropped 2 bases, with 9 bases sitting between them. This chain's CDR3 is CSARLGVNTEAFF. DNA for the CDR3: TGCAGTGCTAGACTGGGCGTCAACACTGAAGCTTTCTTT.